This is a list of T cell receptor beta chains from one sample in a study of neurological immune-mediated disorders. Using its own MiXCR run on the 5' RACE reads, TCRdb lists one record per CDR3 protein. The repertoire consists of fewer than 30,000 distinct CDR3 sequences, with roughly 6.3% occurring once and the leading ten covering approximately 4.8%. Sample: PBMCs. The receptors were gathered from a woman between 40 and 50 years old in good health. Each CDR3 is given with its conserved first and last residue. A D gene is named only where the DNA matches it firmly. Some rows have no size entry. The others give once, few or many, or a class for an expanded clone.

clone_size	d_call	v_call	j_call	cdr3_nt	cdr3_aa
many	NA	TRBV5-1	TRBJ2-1	TGCGCCAGCCATGGCCCCTCGGGCAATGAGCAGTTCTTC	CASHGPSGNEQFF
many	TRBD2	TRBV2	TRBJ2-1	TGTGCCAGCACTCAGCGGGAGTCTTACAATGAGCAGTTCTTC	CASTQRESYNEQFF
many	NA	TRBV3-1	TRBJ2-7	TGTGCCAGCAGCCGCCGACAGGACCCTTCCTACGAGCAGTACTTC	CASSRRQDPSYEQYF
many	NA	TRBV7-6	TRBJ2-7	TGTGCCAGCAGCTTAGTGGGGGCCGAGCAGTACTTC	CASSLVGAEQYF
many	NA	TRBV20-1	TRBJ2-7	TGCAGTGCGCCGGACGGCTCCTACGAGCAGTACTTC	CSAPDGSYEQYF
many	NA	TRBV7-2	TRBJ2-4	TGTGCCAGCAGCACGATAGGGGGTCCAGGAAACATTCAGTACTTC	CASSTIGGPGNIQYF
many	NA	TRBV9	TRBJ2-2	TGTGCCAGCAGCGTAGGAGGGAACACCGGGGAGCTGTTTTTT	CASSVGGNTGELFF
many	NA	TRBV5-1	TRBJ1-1	TGCGCCAGCAGCTTGGACCCCCCTAGGACTGCTGCGGACGCTGAAGCTTTCTTT	CASSLDPPRTAADAEAFF
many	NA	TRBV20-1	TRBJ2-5	TGCAGTGCTAGAGATGTAGCGGCCCCGGGGGAGACCCAGTACTTC	CSARDVAAPGETQYF
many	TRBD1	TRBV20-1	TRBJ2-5	TGCAGTGCTATATACCCCGGGACAGGGGTCAAAGAGACCCAGTACTTC	CSAIYPGTGVKETQYF
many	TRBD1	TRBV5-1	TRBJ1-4	TGCGCCAGCAGAACCGGGACAGGGACAACTAATGAAAAACTGTTTTTT	CASRTGTGTTNEKLFF
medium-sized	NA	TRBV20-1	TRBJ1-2	TGCAGTGCTAGAGGCGGGGGGTTAGGTTATGGCTACACCTTC	CSARGGGLGYGYTF
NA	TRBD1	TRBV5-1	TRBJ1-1	TGCGCCAGCAGCCCCCGGGACAGGGGGCCGGGCACTGAAGCTTTCTTT	CASSPRDRGPGTEAFF
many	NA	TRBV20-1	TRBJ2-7	TGCAGTGCTAGAGACGGGAGAACCGTCTACGAGCAGTACTTC	CSARDGRTVYEQYF
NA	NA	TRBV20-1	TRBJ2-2	TGCAGTGCTAGAGACCCGAAGAGCGAATTATACACCGGGGAGCTGTTTTTT	CSARDPKSELYTGELFF
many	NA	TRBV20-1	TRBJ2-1	TGCAGTGCTGAGGAGAGGGCGCGAAGCAACAATGAGCAGTTCTTC	CSAEERARSNNEQFF
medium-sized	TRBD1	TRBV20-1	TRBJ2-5	TGCAGTGCTAGAGACCCTAGAGGGGGCCGAGAGACCCAGTACTTC	CSARDPRGGRETQYF
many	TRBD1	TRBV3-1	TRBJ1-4	TGTGCCAGCAGCCATTCAGACAGGGGATATGAAAAACTGTTTTTT	CASSHSDRGYEKLFF
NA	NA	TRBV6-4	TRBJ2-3	TGTGCCAGCAGTGCCTCTGACGCCGACACAGATACGCAGTATTTT	CASSASDADTDTQYF
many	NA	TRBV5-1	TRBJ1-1	TGCGCCAGCAGCTGGACAAGGAACACTGAAGCTTTCTTT	CASSWTRNTEAFF
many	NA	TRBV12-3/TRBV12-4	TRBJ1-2	TGTGCCAGCAGTTTAGGAGGGAGAACTAACTATGGCTACACCTTC	CASSLGGRTNYGYTF
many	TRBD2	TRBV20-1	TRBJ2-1	TGCAGTGCCCAGAAGGGGGCTAGCGGGAACGATGAGCAGTTCTTC	CSAQKGASGNDEQFF